Listed here is a single T cell receptor (beta chain). The antigen remains undetermined. The data are from a study of beta chain features in type 1 diabetes. Expressed TCRB transcripts got sequenced, as all isolated RNA was reverse transcribed. Sequencing used immunoSEQ multiplex PCR; TCRdb keeps in-frame clones, though not all of them. The sample shows roughly 730,000 clones, around 15% of them seen only once. Germline V gives CDR1 SGHDT, CDR2 YYEEEE. The CDR3 runs to 12 residues. Losses at the gene ends were 3 bases for V and 5 bases for J; bases not matched to a gene: 2. Whole-study findings and limits: The study found fewer insertions and more deletions at VDJ junctions in type 1 diabetes patients. Shortening that was moderate but significant affected the TCRB CDR3s of Type 1 diabetes patients in all four CD4+ subsets.

V gene TRBV5-6 combines with J gene TRBJ2-7, with 7 bases lining up with TRBD1. Sequencing used naive CD4+ T cells from blood. The receptor was isolated from a man between 18 and 35 years old with type 1 diabetes. The CDR3 DNA follows: TGTGCCAGCAGCTCACAGGGGAACGAGCAGTACTTC. Protein sequence: CASSSQGNEQYF.